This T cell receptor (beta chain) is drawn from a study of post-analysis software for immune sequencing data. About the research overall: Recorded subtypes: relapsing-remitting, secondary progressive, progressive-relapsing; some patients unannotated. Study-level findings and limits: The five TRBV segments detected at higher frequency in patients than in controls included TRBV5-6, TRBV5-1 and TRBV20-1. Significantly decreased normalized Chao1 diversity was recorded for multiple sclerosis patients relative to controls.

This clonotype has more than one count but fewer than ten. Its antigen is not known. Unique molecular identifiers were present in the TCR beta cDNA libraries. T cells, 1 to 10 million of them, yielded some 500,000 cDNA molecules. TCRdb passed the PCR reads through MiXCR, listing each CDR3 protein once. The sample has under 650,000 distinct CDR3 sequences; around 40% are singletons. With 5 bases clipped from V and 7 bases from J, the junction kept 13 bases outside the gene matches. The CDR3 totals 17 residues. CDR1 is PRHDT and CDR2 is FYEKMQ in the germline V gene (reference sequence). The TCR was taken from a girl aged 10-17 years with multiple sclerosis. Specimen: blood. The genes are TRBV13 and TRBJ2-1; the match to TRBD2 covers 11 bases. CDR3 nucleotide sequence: TGTGCCAGCAGCCCCGGGGTAGCGGGAGGGCCCAGGAATGAGCAGTTCTTC. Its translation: CASSPGVAGGPRNEQFF. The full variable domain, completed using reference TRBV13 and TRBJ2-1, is AAGVIQSPRHLIKEKRETATLKCYPIPRHDTVYWYQQGPGQDPQFLISFYEKMQSDKGSIPDRFSAQQFSDYHSELNMSSLELGDSALYFCASSPGVAGGPRNEQFFGPGTRLTVL.